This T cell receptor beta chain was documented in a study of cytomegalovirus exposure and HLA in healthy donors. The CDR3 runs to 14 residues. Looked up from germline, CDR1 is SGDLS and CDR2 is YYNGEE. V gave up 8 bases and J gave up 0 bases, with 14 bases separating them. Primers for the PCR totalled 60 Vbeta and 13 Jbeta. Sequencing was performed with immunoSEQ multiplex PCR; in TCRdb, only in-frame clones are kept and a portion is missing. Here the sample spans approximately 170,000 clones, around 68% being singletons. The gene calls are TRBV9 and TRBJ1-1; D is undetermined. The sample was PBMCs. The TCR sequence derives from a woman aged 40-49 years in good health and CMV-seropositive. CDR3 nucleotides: TGTGCCAGTACGAGGACGGGAGTGAACACTGAAGCTTTCTTT. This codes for CASTRTGVNTEAFF.